These T cell receptor beta chains were read from a single sample in a study of cytomegalovirus exposure and HLA in healthy donors. Sequenced by immunoSEQ multiplex PCR; TCRdb stores in-frame clones only, minus some. The repertoire consists of about 120,000 clones, with 77% occurring once and the leading ten covering approximately 11%. The specimen sequenced was PBMCs. The source is a man aged 40-50 years in good health and CMV-seropositive. CDR3s include the opening cysteine and the closing phenylalanine or tryptophan. The D gene is left open where the match is weak. Only some rows state a clone size, as once, few, many or a class for expanded clones.

d_call j_call v_call clone_size cdr3_aa cdr3_nt
- TRBJ1-5 TRBV7-8 - CASSLAEVGSSRSNQPQHF TGTGCCAGCAGCTTAGCGGAGGTGGGGTCCAGCAGGAGCAATCAGCCCCAGCATTTT
- TRBJ2-7 TRBV28 - CASSFGYSSSYEQYF TGTGCCAGCAGTTTTGGTTACTCGAGCTCCTACGAGCAGTACTTC
- TRBJ2-5 TRBV6-6 - CASTLTGGEETQYF TGTGCCAGCACTCTTACCGGGGGAGAAGAGACCCAGTACTTC
- TRBJ1-2 TRBV29-1 - CSVVGLDGYTF TGCAGCGTTGTGGGCCTCGATGGCTACACCTTC
TRBD1 TRBJ1-2 TRBV6-5 - CASSTTGVDGGYTF TGTGCCAGCAGTACGACAGGGGTCGACGGGGGCTACACCTTC
- TRBJ1-3 TRBV28 - CASSPLRDRDTIYF TGTGCCAGCAGTCCCCTCAGAGACAGAGACACCATATATTTT
TRBD1 TRBJ2-3 TRBV7-9 - CSSSARGQDPDTQYF TGTTCCAGCAGCGCCAGGGGACAGGATCCAGATACGCAGTATTTT
- TRBJ1-2 TRBV28 once CASSWGGGISYGYTF TGTGCCAGCAGTTGGGGCGGGGGGATTAGCTATGGCTACACCTTC
TRBD2 TRBJ2-5 TRBV5-6 - CASSPGTSGGLGGETQYF TGTGCCAGCAGCCCGGGGACTAGCGGGGGGCTGGGGGGAGAGACCCAGTACTTC
- TRBJ2-4 TRBV6-4 - CASSDQRLAKNIQYF TGTGCCAGCAGTGACCAGAGACTAGCCAAAAACATTCAGTACTTC
TRBD1 TRBJ2-5 TRBV7-2 - CASSFRDRGYQETQYF TGTGCCAGCAGCTTCCGGGACAGGGGATACCAAGAGACCCAGTACTTC
TRBD1 TRBJ2-1 TRBV29-1 few CSVPTGGHSSVNEQFF TGCAGCGTTCCGACAGGGGGCCACAGCTCGGTGAATGAGCAGTTCTTC
- TRBJ2-1 TRBV5-1 - CASSIDSPEQFF TGCGCCAGCAGCATTGACTCACCCGAGCAGTTCTTC
- TRBJ2-7 TRBV19 - CASSNGQLYEQYF TGTGCCAGTAGTAACGGACAGCTCTACGAGCAGTACTTC
- TRBJ2-5 TRBV7-9 - CASSGKGSVQETQYF TGTGCCAGCAGCGGGAAGGGGTCCGTCCAAGAGACCCAGTACTTC
- TRBJ1-5 TRBV9 - CASSVGLIGNQPQHF TGTGCCAGCAGCGTAGGACTGATTGGCAATCAGCCCCAGCATTTT
TRBD1 TRBJ1-6 TRBV4-3 - CASSQTVQGITYSPLHF TGCGCCAGCAGCCAGACGGTACAGGGGATAACTTATTCACCCCTCCACTTT